The text below deals with one T cell receptor beta chain. This specimen belongs to a study of T cell responses to AZD1222 COVID-19 vaccine. This CDR3 spans 14 amino acids. Trimming shortened V by 3 bases and J by 3 bases, and 11 bases separated the two germline ends. Germline CDR1 reads LGHDT; CDR2 reads YNNKEL (reference sequence). Some clones are missing from TCRdb's copy, which holds only in-frame ones; the method was immunoSEQ multiplex PCR. The sample holds 150,000 or so clones, 80% to 95% seen once. The sample here was peripheral blood, taken 28 days after the second AZD1222 dose. The rearrangement uses TRBV3-1 (or the pseudogene TRBV3-2) and TRBJ1-2; D is possibly TRBD1 (6 bases). This clonotype was sampled from an adult who received the AZD1222 COVID-19 vaccine. The CDR3 DNA follows: TGTGCCAGCAGCCAGGGGACAAATTACTATGGCTACACCTTC. Its protein product is CASSQGTNYYGYTF.